Listed below are T cell receptor beta chains from one sample, sequenced in a study of naive and memory T cell subsets. TCRdb called the UMI-ligation and nested PCR reads again in MiXCR, with one record for every CDR3 protein. The sample consists of 37,000 or so distinct CDR3 sequences, more than 10% of them appearing once. The sequenced sample was effector memory CD4+ T cells from blood. The receptors shown here come from a human donor in good health. Each CDR3 is given with its conserved first and last residue. Each record gives: CDR3 length, D gene, J gene, V gene, clone size, CDR3 DNA, CDR3 protein. D genes are given only for firm matches. Expanded clones are given a class, and other clones once, few, many or no size at all.

CDR3 length: 17; D gene: -; J gene: TRBJ2-7; V gene: TRBV5-1; clone size: few; CDR3 DNA: TGCGCCAGCAGCTGGCCCCCTATAGGCGGGAATAACTACGAGCAGTACTTC; CDR3 protein: CASSWPPIGGNNYEQYF
CDR3 length: 17; D gene: TRBD2; J gene: TRBJ2-1; V gene: TRBV5-1; clone size: -; CDR3 DNA: TGCGCCAGCAGCTTGGCCGGTCTAGCGGGAGTCGTGAATGAGCAGTTCTTC; CDR3 protein: CASSLAGLAGVVNEQFF
CDR3 length: 15; D gene: TRBD1; J gene: TRBJ1-5; V gene: TRBV7-2; clone size: -; CDR3 DNA: TGTGCCAGCAGCTCCAGGACAGGTTCGGACCAGCCCCAGCATTTT; CDR3 protein: CASSSRTGSDQPQHF
CDR3 length: 15; D gene: -; J gene: TRBJ1-5; V gene: TRBV7-8; clone size: few; CDR3 DNA: TGTGCCAGCAGCTTCCAGGGAAGCGGGAATCAGCCCCAGCATTTT; CDR3 protein: CASSFQGSGNQPQHF
CDR3 length: 14; D gene: -; J gene: TRBJ1-3; V gene: TRBV12-3/TRBV12-4; clone size: many; CDR3 DNA: TGTGCCAGCAGTTATGTGCAAATAGGAAACACCATATATTTT; CDR3 protein: CASSYVQIGNTIYF
CDR3 length: 15; D gene: -; J gene: TRBJ2-5; V gene: TRBV30; clone size: few; CDR3 DNA: TGTGCCTGGAGTACCGGGCAGGGGACACAAGAGACCCAGTACTTC; CDR3 protein: CAWSTGQGTQETQYF
CDR3 length: 13; D gene: -; J gene: TRBJ1-2; V gene: TRBV29-1; clone size: -; CDR3 DNA: TGCAGCGTAGACCACCTGGGGGACTATGGCTACACCTTC; CDR3 protein: CSVDHLGDYGYTF
CDR3 length: 13; D gene: -; J gene: TRBJ2-1; V gene: TRBV5-4; clone size: few; CDR3 DNA: TGTGCCAGCAGCACACAGGGCCGCGATGAGCAGTTCTTC; CDR3 protein: CASSTQGRDEQFF
CDR3 length: 14; D gene: -; J gene: TRBJ2-7; V gene: TRBV2; clone size: -; CDR3 DNA: TGTGCCAGCAGTGGAGGGACAACCTCCTACGAGCAGTACTTC; CDR3 protein: CASSGGTTSYEQYF
CDR3 length: 16; D gene: -; J gene: TRBJ2-4; V gene: TRBV6-5; clone size: many; CDR3 DNA: TGTGCCAGCAGTTACTCGACGGCTAGCAGGGTGAACATTCAGTACTTC; CDR3 protein: CASSYSTASRVNIQYF
CDR3 length: 14; D gene: -; J gene: TRBJ1-6; V gene: TRBV7-2; clone size: -; CDR3 DNA: TGTGCCAGCAGCTTCCAGGCCTCGGATTCACCCCTCCACTTT; CDR3 protein: CASSFQASDSPLHF
CDR3 length: 14; D gene: TRBD2; J gene: TRBJ2-1; V gene: TRBV29-1; clone size: -; CDR3 DNA: TGCAGCGTTGTAACGGGACTAGCGGAAAATGAGCAGTTCTTC; CDR3 protein: CSVVTGLAENEQFF
CDR3 length: 18; D gene: TRBD2; J gene: TRBJ2-1; V gene: TRBV19; clone size: many; CDR3 DNA: TGTGCCAGTAGTATAGAAGGACGGACTAGCGGGAGGTTGTATGAGCAGTTCTTC; CDR3 protein: CASSIEGRTSGRLYEQFF
CDR3 length: 15; D gene: TRBD2; J gene: TRBJ2-1; V gene: TRBV3-1; clone size: -; CDR3 DNA: TGTGCCAGCAGCCAGTTAGCGGGAGTAGGGAATGAGCAGTTCTTC; CDR3 protein: CASSQLAGVGNEQFF